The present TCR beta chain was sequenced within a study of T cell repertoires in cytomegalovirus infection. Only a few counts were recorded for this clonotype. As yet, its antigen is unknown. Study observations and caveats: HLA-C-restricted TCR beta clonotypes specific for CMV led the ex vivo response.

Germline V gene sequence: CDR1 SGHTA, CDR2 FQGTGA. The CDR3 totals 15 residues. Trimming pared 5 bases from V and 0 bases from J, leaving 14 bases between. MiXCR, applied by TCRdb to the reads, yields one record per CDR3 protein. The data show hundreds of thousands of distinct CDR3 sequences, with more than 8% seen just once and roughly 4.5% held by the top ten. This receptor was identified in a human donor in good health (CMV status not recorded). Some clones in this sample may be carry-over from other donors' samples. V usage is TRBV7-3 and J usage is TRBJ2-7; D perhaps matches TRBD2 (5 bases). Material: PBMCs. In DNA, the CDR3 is TGTGCCAGCAGCGAGAGTCCGGGATCCTCCTACGAGCAGTACTTC. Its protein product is CASSESPGSSYEQYF.